This T cell receptor (beta chain) is from a study of T-cell memory formation after mild COVID-19. Points from the study as a whole: CD4/CD8 balance characterized clones contracting day 15 to 85, and CD4+ skew characterized later expanders.

Comment on this clonotype: What it binds is unknown.

Amplification by 5'RACE using constant-segment primers produced TCR alpha and TCR beta cDNA libraries that carried sample barcodes and UMIs. TCRdb reprocessed the 5' RACE reads with MiXCR, giving one entry per CDR3 protein. Seen here are hundreds of thousands of distinct CDR3 sequences, around a sixth observed once, and the top ten hold about 7.4%. Trimming removed 6 bases at V and 2 bases at J, with 18 bases between. The CDR3 spans 16 residues. The V gene's germline CDR1 is MNHNY and CDR2 SVGAGI (reference sequence). The chain combines TRBV6-6 with TRBJ2-3; D perhaps matches TRBD1 (5 bases). The sample comprised PBMCs or a T cell subset sorted from them (not recorded which). This TCR was sampled from an adult woman who had mild COVID-19 (a few samples of this study predate the infection). Cell type and time point are not known. CDR3 nucleotides: TGTGCCAGCAGCCAGGGTCATCAGGGCCTCACAGATACGCAGTATTTT. The encoded protein is CASSQGHQGLTDTQYF.